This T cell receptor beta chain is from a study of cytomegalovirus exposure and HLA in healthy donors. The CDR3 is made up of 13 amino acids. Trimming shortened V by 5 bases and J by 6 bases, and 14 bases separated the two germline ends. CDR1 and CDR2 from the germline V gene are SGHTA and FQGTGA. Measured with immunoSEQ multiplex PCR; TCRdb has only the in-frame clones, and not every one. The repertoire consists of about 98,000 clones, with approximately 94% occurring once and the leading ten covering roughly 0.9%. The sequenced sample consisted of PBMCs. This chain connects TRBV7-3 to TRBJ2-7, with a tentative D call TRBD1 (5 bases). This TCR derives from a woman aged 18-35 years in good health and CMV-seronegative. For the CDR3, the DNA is TGTGCCAGCAGCCTACGACAGTTCGGCGAGCAGTACTTC. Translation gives CASSLRQFGEQYF.